The rows below give T cell receptor beta chains drawn from one sample of a study of blood T cell repertoires in COVID-19. The assay was immunoSEQ multiplex PCR, and TCRdb's table has in-frame clones only and misses some. The table has 320,000 or so clones, over 75% seen once. The sequenced sample consisted of PBMCs or T cells enriched from blood (not recorded which). These receptor sequences come from a man aged 30 to 45 who had recovered from COVID-19. CDR3s include the opening cysteine and the closing phenylalanine or tryptophan. Each record gives: clone size, J gene, D gene, V gene, CDR3 DNA, CDR3 protein. The D gene is left open where the match is weak. Size is stated for part of the rows, as once, few or many counts, or as a class when the clone is expanded.

. TRBJ2-4 TRBD1 TRBV28 TGTGCCAGCAGGGGGACAGGGGGGGCCAAAAACATTCAGTACTTC CASRGTGGAKNIQYF
. TRBJ2-7 TRBD1 TRBV6-1 TGTGCCAGCAGTGAAGCGCCGTTATGGGACAGGGGCTACGAGCAGTACTTC CASSEAPLWDRGYEQYF
. TRBJ1-5 . TRBV3-1/TRBV3-2 TGTGCCAGCAGCCAGGGGGCCTGGCAGCCCCAGCATTTT CASSQGAWQPQHF
. TRBJ1-5 . TRBV2 TGTGCCAGCAGGACAGAGTATAGCAATCAGCCCCAGCATTTT CASRTEYSNQPQHF
. TRBJ1-5 TRBD1 TRBV6-8 TGTGCCAGCAGTTCCCAGGACAGGGAGGGTTATCAGCCCCAGCATTTT CASSSQDREGYQPQHF
few TRBJ1-5 TRBD1 TRBV19 TGTGCCAGTAGTGAGCGACAGGGGGCTCGCCAGGGTGGCAATCAGCCCCAGCATTTT CASSERQGARQGGNQPQHF
. TRBJ2-2 . TRBV5-1 TGCGCCAGCAGCTCCCCGGGTCACGCCGGGGAGCTGTTTTTT CASSSPGHAGELFF
. TRBJ2-5 . TRBV30 TGTGCCTGGAGTTATTCCACTCAAGAGACCCAGTACTTC CAWSYSTQETQYF
. TRBJ2-3 . TRBV28 TGTGCCAGCAGTCGCTCGGTCCCGAGGGGGGATACGCAGTATTTT CASSRSVPRGDTQYF
. TRBJ2-1 . TRBV7-6 TGTGCCAGCAGCTTAAAGGGGGTTGCCTACAATGAGCAGTTCTTC CASSLKGVAYNEQFF
once TRBJ2-1 TRBD1 TRBV4-1 TGCGCCAGCAGCCAAGGGACAGGGACATCCTACAATGAGCAGTTCTTC CASSQGTGTSYNEQFF
few TRBJ1-6 . TRBV5-6 TGTGCCAGCAGCTCCGGGACAATGAGTTCACCCCTCCACTTT CASSSGTMSSPLHF
. TRBJ2-3 TRBD1 TRBV28 TGTGCCAGCAGCGGACCGGGACAGAGCACAGATACGCAGTATTTT CASSGPGQSTDTQYF
. TRBJ1-5 TRBD1 TRBV19 TGTGCCAGTAGTACGACAGGGAGGAGCAATCAGCCCCAGCATTTT CASSTTGRSNQPQHF
. TRBJ2-5 TRBD2 TRBV5-5 TGTGCCAGCAGCCCAAGTACTAGCGGGGGGCACCAAGAGACCCAGTACTTC CASSPSTSGGHQETQYF
. TRBJ1-5 . TRBV16 TGTGCCAGCAGCCCCGAGTCCGGCAGGGGTCGTCAGCCCCAGCATTTT CASSPESGRGRQPQHF
. TRBJ2-7 TRBD2 TRBV7-2 TGTGCCAGCAGCGCGACTAGCGGGGGGGCCTACGAGCAGTACTTC CASSATSGGAYEQYF
. TRBJ2-1 TRBD2 TRBV9 TGTGCCAGCAGCGTAGAACACTATACTAGCGGGGGGGAAAATGAGCAGTTCTTC CASSVEHYTSGGENEQFF
. TRBJ2-1 . TRBV14 TGTGCCAGCAGCCAATTCCGGCAGGGCAATGAGCAGTTCTTC CASSQFRQGNEQFF
once TRBJ2-5 . TRBV5-4 TGTGCCAGCAGCCCAACGGGGACAACACAAGAGACCCAGTACTTC CASSPTGTTQETQYF
. TRBJ2-7 . TRBV28 TGTGCCAGCAGTTTACCGGGTTACGAGCAGTACTTC CASSLPGYEQYF
. TRBJ2-3 TRBD2 TRBV4-2 TGTGCCAGCAGCCCGGGACTAGCGGGGGGCATCCGCACAGATACGCAGTATTTT CASSPGLAGGIRTDTQYF
. TRBJ1-1 . TRBV30 TGTGCCTGGAAATGGGTGGCCAGGGGTAGGGAAGCTTTCTTT CAWKWVARGREAFF
. TRBJ1-1 . TRBV5-1 TGCGCCAGCAGCTTGCAGGCAGGCATAAAGCACACTGAAGCTTTCTTT CASSLQAGIKHTEAFF
. TRBJ2-3 . TRBV5-1 TGCGCCAGCAGCTTGACCACAGGGCAAAGAGATACGCAGTATTTT CASSLTTGQRDTQYF